A selection of T cell receptor beta chains follows, all from one sample in a study of radiotherapy plus CTLA-4 blockade in lung cancer. Profiling relied on immunoSEQ multiplex PCR, and the TCRdb table lists in-frame clones only, not all of them. Among roughly 51,000 clones, less than 90% were seen once, and the ten largest hold less than 20%. The specimen was peripheral blood, collected from a patient treated with radiotherapy plus ipilimumab. Receptors originate from a human donor with non-small cell lung cancer that progressed on radiotherapy plus ipilimumab. Some clones in this sample may be carry-over from other donors' samples. Each CDR3 is given without its conserved first and last residue. The order of the fields is CDR3 protein, CDR3 length, V gene, J gene.

cdr3_aa: ASSLTGPWSYEQY; cdr3_length: 13; v_call: TRBV5-1; j_call: TRBJ2-7
cdr3_aa: ASSLALREIGETQY; cdr3_length: 14; v_call: TRBV7-2; j_call: TRBJ2-5
cdr3_aa: ASSPDGGMNAEAF; cdr3_length: 13; v_call: TRBV4-3; j_call: TRBJ1-1
cdr3_aa: ASSLAPGGHEQY; cdr3_length: 12; v_call: TRBV11-2; j_call: TRBJ2-7
cdr3_aa: ASSKPGQGSYEQY; cdr3_length: 13; v_call: TRBV5-4; j_call: TRBJ2-7
cdr3_aa: ASRAGYEQY; cdr3_length: 9; v_call: TRBV6-6; j_call: TRBJ2-7
cdr3_aa: AWSVLWTGMANYGYT; cdr3_length: 15; v_call: TRBV30; j_call: TRBJ1-2
cdr3_aa: ATSRDSGATNEKLF; cdr3_length: 14; v_call: TRBV15; j_call: TRBJ1-4
cdr3_aa: ASSFGTSGRLRQETQY; cdr3_length: 16; v_call: TRBV5-6; j_call: TRBJ2-5
cdr3_aa: ASSRTGFGTEAF; cdr3_length: 12; v_call: TRBV27; j_call: TRBJ1-1
cdr3_aa: ATWPGQSTDTQY; cdr3_length: 12; v_call: TRBV10-3; j_call: TRBJ2-3
cdr3_aa: ASSPKPGIYTEAF; cdr3_length: 13; v_call: TRBV19; j_call: TRBJ1-1
cdr3_aa: ARSPSGGNTGELF; cdr3_length: 13; v_call: TRBV5-3; j_call: TRBJ2-2
cdr3_aa: ASSPQGLPKAF; cdr3_length: 11; v_call: TRBV7-3; j_call: TRBJ1-1
cdr3_aa: ASSLTLAGAGDEQY; cdr3_length: 14; v_call: TRBV11-2; j_call: TRBJ2-7
cdr3_aa: ASSLGRAYEQY; cdr3_length: 11; v_call: TRBV7-9; j_call: TRBJ2-7